Listed here are 12 T cell receptor beta chains from one sample, sequenced in a study of response to subunit inactivated influenza vaccine. TCRdb independently ran MiXCR on the RT-PCR reads; one entry per CDR3 protein. The profile shows roughly 170,000 distinct CDR3 sequences, around 8.8% of them singletons. The specimen comprised non-naive T cells sorted from PBMCs, sampled on the day of vaccination. These receptors were taken from a man in his fifties or sixties who received an inactivated influenza vaccine.

This clonotype was observed at least ten times. V gene TRBV12-3 or TRBV12-4 combines with J gene TRBJ1-2; TRBD1 agrees at 7 bases. The V and J ends lost 5 bases and 7 bases, in that order; junction bases with no gene match: 10. This CDR3 is built from 14 residues. The CDR3 coding sequence is TGTGCCAGCAGTCCCCGCCAGGGGGGAGGTGGCTACACCTTC. Amino acids: CASSPRQGGGGYTF.

This clonotype was counted at least ten times. This chain uses TRBV7-9 with TRBJ2-1; D ambiguous. The CDR3 extends over 14 amino acids. Trimming removed 1 base from V and 3 bases from J, with 7 bases in between. Germline CDR1 and CDR2: SEHNR and FQNEAQ (reference sequence). CDR3 bases: TGTGCCAGCAGCTTAGTCGGCCGCTACAATGAGCAGTTCTTC. Encoded protein: CASSLVGRYNEQFF.

The sample holds a few counts of this clonotype. The rearrangement uses TRBV18 and TRBJ1-3; unclear D gene. CDR3 length: 14 amino acids. CDR1 is KGHSH, CDR2 LQKENI, per germline. The V end was cut by 3 bases, the J end by 4 bases, with 10 bases between. The CDR3 bases are TGTGCCAGCTCACCCGGCCCGGACGGAAACACCATATATTTT. This codes for CASSPGPDGNTIYF.

V usage is TRBV6-5 and J usage is TRBJ2-7; D possibly corresponds to TRBD2 (6 bases). CDR1 and CDR2 from the germline V gene are MNHEY and SVGAGI. This CDR3 is built from 14 residues. The ends were cut back, 4 bases at V and 4 bases at J, with 14 bases in the middle. CDR3: CASSSGGPRYEQYF. CDR3 nucleotide sequence: TGTGCCAGCAGTTCCGGGGGACCTAGATACGAGCAGTACTTC.

The sample holds many counts of this clonotype. The chain joins TRBV5-6 to TRBJ1-3; D might be TRBD1 (6 bases). From germline, CDR1 is SGHDT and CDR2 YYEEEE. This CDR3 has 14 amino acids. V was shortened by 5 bases and J by 3 bases, with 12 bases between the two germline ends. The CDR3: CASRLQGFGNTIYF. The CDR3 nucleotides are TGTGCCAGCAGACTACAGGGATTTGGAAACACCATATATTTT.

This clonotype was recorded a few times. This CDR3 is CASKGGFLLSPNNEQFF. In DNA form, the CDR3 reads TGTGCCTCTAAGGGGGGATTCCTTTTATCCCCTAACAATGAGCAGTTCTTC. The V and J genes are TRBV30 and TRBJ2-1, with D perhaps assigned TRBD1 or TRBD2 (6 bases each). Trimming cost V 7 bases and J 5 bases, with 27 bases left between them. Per germline, CDR1 GTSNPN and CDR2 SVGIG (reference sequence). This CDR3 is 17 amino acids long.

This clonotype came up a few times. This chain uses TRBV19 with TRBJ1-1, with 8 bases aligning to TRBD1. Germline V gives CDR1 LNHDA, CDR2 SQIVND (reference sequence). V trimming: 3 bases; J trimming: 4 bases; junction bases outside the gene matches: 7. CDR3 length equals 15 residues. The CDR3 DNA sequence: TGTGCCAGTAGTATCGGACAGGGCGGGATCACTGAAGCTTTCTTT. Translated, it gives CASSIGQGGITEAFF.

The rearrangement joins TRBV4-3 to TRBJ2-1, with 7 bases identical to TRBD1. This CDR3 has 14 residues. The germline CDR1 and CDR2 sequences are LGHNA and YSLEER. The ends lost 4 bases at V and 6 bases at J; junction bases unmatched: 6. The CDR3 loop reads CASSRHDRANEQFF. The CDR3 DNA is TGCGCCAGCAGCCGACACGACAGGGCCAATGAGCAGTTCTTC.

This clonotype occurred once. The J gene is TRBJ1-4, the V gene TRBV5-8; D not resolved. Between the trimmed V and J ends, which lost 0 bases and 11 bases, there was a span of 8 bases. CDR1 and CDR2 (germline): SGHTS, YDEGEE. This CDR3 contains 12 residues. CDR3 residues: CASSLVSHKLFF. DNA of the CDR3: TGTGCCAGCAGCTTGGTTTCACATAAACTGTTTTTT.

This clonotype was observed a few times. This chain connects TRBV9 to TRBJ1-2; TRBD1 matches 7 bases. The CDR3 is 16 amino acids. The germline gives CDR1 SGDLS, CDR2 YYNGEE. The junction had 9 bases not matched to a gene; V was cut back by 0 bases and J by 4 bases. The CDR3 sequence: CASSVGQEGAVYGYTF. For the CDR3, the DNA is TGTGCCAGCAGCGTAGGACAAGAGGGGGCGGTCTATGGCTACACCTTC.

This chain links TRBV7-2 with TRBJ2-7, with TRBD1 matching 7 bases. This CDR3 region has 15 residues. The germline CDR1 and CDR2 sequences are SGHTA and FQGNSA. Trimming removed 5 bases from V and 2 bases from J; junction bases left unmatched: 9. The CDR3 is CASSRQGTATYEQYF. CDR3 DNA sequence: TGTGCCAGCAGCCGTCAAGGGACAGCCACCTACGAGCAGTACTTC.

Ten or more counts support this clonotype. The V and J genes are TRBV20-1 and TRBJ2-3, with a tentative D call TRBD1 (6 bases). Germline CDR1 is DFQATT and CDR2 is SNEGSKA (reference sequence). V shed 6 bases and J shed 2 bases, with 12 bases lying between them. The CDR3 consists of 13 residues. The chain's CDR3 is CSANTGITDTQYF. The CDR3 DNA reads TGCAGTGCAAACACAGGGATCACAGATACGCAGTATTTT.